The rows below give T cell receptor beta chains drawn from one sample of a study of CD8+ T cells in alopecia areata. Sequencing used immunoSEQ multiplex PCR; TCRdb keeps in-frame clones, though not all of them. The table has fewer than 150,000 clones, less than 70% seen once. Sequenced: CD4+ T cells sorted from blood. Receptor source: a human donor in good health. Each CDR3 is given with its conserved first and last residue. The order of the fields is V gene, D gene, clone size, J gene, CDR3 DNA, CDR3 protein. The D gene is left open where the match is weak. Clone size appears in some rows only: once, few, many, or a class for an expanded clone.

v_call: TRBV14
d_call: NA
clone_size: NA
j_call: TRBJ2-7
cdr3_nt: TGTGCCAGCAGCCAAGATCTGTTGAACTACGAGCAGTACTTC
cdr3_aa: CASSQDLLNYEQYF

v_call: TRBV7-4
d_call: NA
clone_size: NA
j_call: TRBJ1-4
cdr3_nt: TGTGCCAGCAGCCAGGAGCATGAAAAACTGTTTTTT
cdr3_aa: CASSQEHEKLFF

v_call: TRBV27
d_call: NA
clone_size: NA
j_call: TRBJ2-3
cdr3_nt: TGTGCCAGCAGATCAGTGGGAAGGGACACAGATACGCAGTATTTT
cdr3_aa: CASRSVGRDTDTQYF

v_call: TRBV29-1
d_call: TRBD1
clone_size: NA
j_call: TRBJ1-1
cdr3_nt: TGCAGCGCCCCCCGTCCAGGGGGCGTAAACACTGAAGCTTTCTTT
cdr3_aa: CSAPRPGGVNTEAFF

v_call: TRBV20-1
d_call: NA
clone_size: NA
j_call: TRBJ1-1
cdr3_nt: TGCAGTGCTTACAGGGAGACTGAAGCTTTCTTT
cdr3_aa: CSAYRETEAFF

v_call: TRBV25-1
d_call: NA
clone_size: NA
j_call: TRBJ2-2
cdr3_nt: TGTGCCAGCAGTGATCGACAGGTGTCCACCGGGGAGCTGTTTTTT
cdr3_aa: CASSDRQVSTGELFF

v_call: TRBV4-1
d_call: NA
clone_size: NA
j_call: TRBJ1-2
cdr3_nt: TGCGCCAGCAGCCAAGAGGCCCGGAGGGAGCGTGGCTACACCTTC
cdr3_aa: CASSQEARRERGYTF

v_call: TRBV2
d_call: NA
clone_size: few
j_call: TRBJ2-3
cdr3_nt: TGTGCCAGCAGTGAAGCGCTTCGGGGCCTGGGTACGCAGTATTTT
cdr3_aa: CASSEALRGLGTQYF

v_call: TRBV29-1
d_call: TRBD1
clone_size: NA
j_call: TRBJ2-2
cdr3_nt: TGCAGCGTTGAGGGACAGGGTGCTACCGGGGAGCTGTTTTTT
cdr3_aa: CSVEGQGATGELFF

v_call: TRBV11-2
d_call: NA
clone_size: NA
j_call: TRBJ1-1
cdr3_nt: TGTGCCAGCAGCTTAGAATCAGGGAACACTGAAGCTTTCTTT
cdr3_aa: CASSLESGNTEAFF

v_call: TRBV5-6
d_call: NA
clone_size: few
j_call: TRBJ1-1
cdr3_nt: TGTGCCAGCAGCTTGATCCAGGGCGCGAAGGCGAACACTGAAGCTTTCTTT
cdr3_aa: CASSLIQGAKANTEAFF

v_call: TRBV7-7
d_call: TRBD2
clone_size: NA
j_call: TRBJ2-7
cdr3_nt: TGTGCCAGCAGCTTAGCGCTAAGCGGGGACGAGCAGTACTTC
cdr3_aa: CASSLALSGDEQYF

v_call: TRBV7-9
d_call: NA
clone_size: NA
j_call: TRBJ2-1
cdr3_nt: TGTGCCAGCAGCACCCGGGACACTTACAATGAGCAGTTCTTC
cdr3_aa: CASSTRDTYNEQFF

v_call: TRBV29-1
d_call: TRBD2
clone_size: NA
j_call: TRBJ2-5
cdr3_nt: TGCAGCGTTGAATGGGGGGGAGTGGAGACCCAGTACTTC
cdr3_aa: CSVEWGGVETQYF

v_call: TRBV4-2
d_call: TRBD2
clone_size: NA
j_call: TRBJ2-1
cdr3_nt: TGTGCCAGCAGCCAAGACGTTAGCGGGGCCTCCGGGGGAAATGAGCAGTTCTTC
cdr3_aa: CASSQDVSGASGGNEQFF

v_call: TRBV27
d_call: TRBD2
clone_size: NA
j_call: TRBJ2-1
cdr3_nt: TGTGCCAGCAGCATGACGAATACGGCGGGGGACCTCTACAATGAGCAGTTCTTC
cdr3_aa: CASSMTNTAGDLYNEQFF